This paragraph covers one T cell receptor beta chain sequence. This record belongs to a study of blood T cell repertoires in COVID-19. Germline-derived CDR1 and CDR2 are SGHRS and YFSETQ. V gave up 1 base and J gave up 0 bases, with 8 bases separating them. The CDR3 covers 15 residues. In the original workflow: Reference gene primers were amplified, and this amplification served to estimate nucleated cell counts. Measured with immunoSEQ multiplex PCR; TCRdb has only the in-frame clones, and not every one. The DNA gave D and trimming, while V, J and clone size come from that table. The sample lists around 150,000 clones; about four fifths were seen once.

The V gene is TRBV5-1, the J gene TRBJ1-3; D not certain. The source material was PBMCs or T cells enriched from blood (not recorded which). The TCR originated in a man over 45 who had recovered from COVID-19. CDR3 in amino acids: CASSLSGGSGNTIYF. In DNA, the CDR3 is TGCGCCAGCAGCTTGTCAGGAGGCTCTGGAAACACCATATATTTT.